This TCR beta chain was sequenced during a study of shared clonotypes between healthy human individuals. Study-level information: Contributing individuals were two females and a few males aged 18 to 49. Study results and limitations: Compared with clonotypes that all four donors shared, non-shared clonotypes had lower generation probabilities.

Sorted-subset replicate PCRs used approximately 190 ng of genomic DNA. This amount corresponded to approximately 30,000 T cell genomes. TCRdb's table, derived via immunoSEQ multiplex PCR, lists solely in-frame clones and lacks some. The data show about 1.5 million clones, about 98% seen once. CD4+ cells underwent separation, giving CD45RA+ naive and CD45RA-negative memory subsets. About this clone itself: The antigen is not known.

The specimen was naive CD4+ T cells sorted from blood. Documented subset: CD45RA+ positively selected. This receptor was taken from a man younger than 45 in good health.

CDR3 in DNA: TGTGCCAGCAGCCATTTACTCGCGGGCGGCTCCTACGAGCAGTACTTC. Translated: CASSHLLAGGSYEQYF. V and J are TRBV5-6 and TRBJ2-7, with a possible D match to TRBD2 (5 bases). This CDR3 is 16 amino acids long. Germline lookup yields CDR1 SGHDT and CDR2 YYEEEE. V was cut by 4 bases and J by 0 bases, with 17 bases left in between. The complete variable domain, with remaining parts taken from reference TRBV5-6 and TRBJ2-7, reads DAGVTQSPTHLIKTRGQQVTLRCSPKSGHDTVSWYQQALGQGPQFIFQYYEEEERQRGNFPDRFSGHQFPNYSSELNVNALLLGDSALYLCASSHLLAGGSYEQYFGPGTRLTVT.